Each of the 32 T cell receptor beta chains below was sequenced from the same sample in a study of CD8+ T cells in alopecia areata. RNA, once extracted, was reverse transcribed into cDNA for use as the sequencing template. Here immunoSEQ multiplex PCR was the method, and the copy in TCRdb shows in-frame clones only, minus some. The sample gives about 150,000 clones, around 57% of which show up once; about 4.9% is in the top ten. The specimen was CD4+ T cells sorted from blood. Receptors originate from a human donor in good health.

This clone appeared a single time. This chain joins TRBV29-1 and TRBJ2-3; D uncertain. V lost 4 bases, J lost 0 bases, and 5 bases lay in between. This CDR3 spans 12 amino acids. The germline CDR1 and CDR2 sequences are SQVTM and ANQGSEA. CDR3 protein: CSVVWSTDTQYF. The CDR3 bases are TGCAGCGTTGTTTGGAGCACAGATACGCAGTATTTT.

The chain is built from TRBV29-1 and TRBJ2-1, with D hard to call. Trimming took 2 bases from V and 5 from J, leaving 10 bases between them. Germline V gives CDR1 SQVTM, CDR2 ANQGSEA. The CDR3 sequence is 13 residues long. CDR3 coding DNA: TGCAGCGTTGAAAGGAGTGGTCACAATGAGCAGTTCTTC. This gives the protein CSVERSGHNEQFF.

J is TRBJ1-4 and V is TRBV29-1, with D perhaps matching TRBD1 (6 bases). From germline, CDR1 is SQVTM and CDR2 ANQGSEA. CDR3 length: 14 amino acids. The ends were cut back, 5 bases at V and 1 base at J, with 11 bases in the middle. As DNA, the CDR3 is TGCAGCGTTAAGGGGGTAGTAACTAATGAAAAACTGTTTTTT. Its protein product is CSVKGVVTNEKLFF.

The V call is TRBV30, the J call TRBJ2-7, with TRBD1 identical over 9 bases. J was trimmed by 4 bases and V by 4 bases; bases with no gene match: 8. The V gene's germline CDR1 is GTSNPN and CDR2 SVGIG (reference sequence). The CDR3 is 14 residues long. CDR3 DNA: TGTGCCTGGACACCCGCGACAGGGGGGTACGAGCAGTACTTC. It specifies CAWTPATGGYEQYF.

The gene calls are TRBV30 and TRBJ1-1; TRBD1 is a possible D gene (5 bases). The CDR3 is 12 residues long. V was shortened by 8 bases and J by 4 bases, with 14 bases between the two germline ends. Germline V gene sequence: CDR1 GTSNPN, CDR2 SVGIG (reference sequence). CDR3 DNA sequence: TGTGCCCGCGGAGGGGAGAGCACTGAAGCTTTCTTT. It yields the protein CARGGESTEAFF.

In this sample, this clone turned up once. CDR3 protein: CASSEVASGTGELFF. The CDR3 nucleotides are TGTGCCAGCAGTGAAGTGGCTAGCGGGACCGGGGAGCTGTTTTTT. The gene calls are TRBV6-1 and TRBJ2-2; 8 positions match TRBD2. Trimming cost V 1 base and J 5 bases; bases outside gene matches: 3. This CDR3 is 15 amino acids long. From germline, CDR1 is MNHNS and CDR2 SASEGT.

The CDR3 sequence: CASSQGEKQFF. The CDR3, as DNA: TGTGCCAGCAGCCAGGGGGAGAAGCAGTTCTTC. This chain joins TRBV4-2 and TRBJ2-1; TRBD1 or TRBD2 may be the D gene (5 bases each). The CDR3 sequence is 11 residues long. V lost 3 bases and J 11 bases, leaving 8 bases between the germline ends. The V gene's germline CDR1 is LGHNA and CDR2 YNFKEQ.

The rearrangement joins TRBV10-3 to TRBJ2-5; the D gene could be TRBD1 or TRBD2 (5 bases each). From germline, CDR1 is ENHRY and CDR2 SYGVKD. The CDR3 has 13 residues. Trimming removed 6 bases from V and 4 bases from J, with 12 bases in between. The CDR3 coding sequence is TGTGCCATCAGACCGGGACCACTAGAGACCCAGTACTTC. As protein: CAIRPGPLETQYF.

This chain uses TRBV10-2 with TRBJ2-2; TRBD2 agrees at 7 bases. The V gene end was trimmed by 2 bases and the J gene end by 1 base; junction bases not matched to a gene: 1. There are 15 residues in the CDR3. The germline V gene encodes CDR1 WSHSY and CDR2 SAAADI. In DNA form, the CDR3 reads TGCGCCAGCAGTGAGGCTAGCGGGAACACCGGGGAGCTGTTTTTT. This codes for CASSEASGNTGELFF.

This chain joins TRBV4-1 and TRBJ1-2; 8 nucleotides agree with TRBD1. This CDR3 region has 15 residues. V lost 1 base to trimming and J lost 6 bases; unmatched junction nucleotides: 7. The germline V gene has CDR1 MGHRA and CDR2 YSYEKL. CDR3 amino acids: CASSQAGTGVNGYTF. The CDR3 bases are TGCGCCAGCAGCCAAGCGGGGACAGGCGTAAATGGCTACACCTTC.

The J gene is TRBJ2-5, the V gene TRBV10-3; tentative D call: TRBD2 (7 bases). This CDR3 is 15 amino acids long. Germline CDR1 ENHRY, CDR2 SYGVKD. V was clipped by 6 bases and J by 1 base, with 15 bases between them. Here the CDR3 reads CAISPARGGQETQYF. The CDR3 DNA reads as TGTGCCATCAGCCCGGCGAGGGGGGGCCAAGAGACCCAGTACTTC.

This clone showed up just a few times. CDR3: CASSQPLRVGRTDTQYF. The CDR3 DNA reads as TGCGCCAGCAGCCAGCCTCTCAGGGTTGGTAGAACAGATACGCAGTATTTT. The chain joins TRBV4-1 to TRBJ2-3; possibly TRBD1 for D (5 bases). V lost 3 bases, J lost 3 bases, and 19 bases lay in between. CDR3 length: 17 residues. The germline gives CDR1 MGHRA, CDR2 YSYEKL.

V usage is TRBV6-5 and J usage is TRBJ1-2; TRBD1 might be the D (5 bases). V was pared by 3 bases and J by 7 bases, with 15 bases between. CDR3 length equals 14 residues. CDR1 is MNHEY, CDR2 SVGAGI, per germline. Here the CDR3 reads CASSYRQGTGGYTF. CDR3 DNA: TGTGCCAGCAGTTATAGGCAGGGCACCGGTGGCTACACCTTC.

This clone was observed a few times. The CDR3 DNA is TGTGCCAGCAGTTTATCTGAGTGGGAGCGGGAGGTAAAGCAGTACTTC. It yields the protein CASSLSEWEREVKQYF. The chain couples TRBV28 to TRBJ2-7, with TRBD2 matching over 9 bases. V lost 1 base and J lost 8; bases outside the gene matches: 12. CDR1 MDHEN and CDR2 SYDVKM come from the germline V gene. The CDR3 is made up of 16 amino acids.

V gene TRBV29-1 combines with J gene TRBJ1-4; D gene unclear. The CDR3 has 13 residues. The germline gives CDR1 SQVTM, CDR2 ANQGSEA. V was cut by 0 bases and J by 6 bases, with 8 bases left in between. The CDR3 coding sequence is TGCAGCGTTGAAGATCGGACTTATGAAAAACTGTTTTTT. Translated, it gives CSVEDRTYEKLFF.

This clone was seen ten or more times. This chain uses TRBV28 with TRBJ2-6; tentative D call: TRBD1 (6 bases). The V end was cut by 8 bases, the J end by 0 bases, with 8 bases between. This CDR3 spans 14 amino acids. Germline CDR1 reads MDHEN; CDR2 reads SYDVKM. CDR3 residues: CASGQSSGANVLTF. As DNA, the CDR3 is TGTGCCAGCGGACAGAGCTCTGGGGCCAACGTCCTGACTTTC.

This clone came up once. The rearrangement links TRBV27 to TRBJ2-5, with 10 bases that match TRBD1. The CDR3 totals 14 residues. V lost 4 bases to trimming and J lost 5 bases; unmatched junction nucleotides: 4. The germline V gene has CDR1 MNHEY and CDR2 SMNVEV (reference sequence). CDR3 in amino acids: CASSSGQGPETQYF. For the CDR3, the DNA is TGTGCCAGCAGTTCGGGACAGGGGCCGGAGACCCAGTACTTC.

The chain has TRBV20-1 and TRBJ2-7; D possibly corresponds to TRBD2 (5 bases). Germline V lookup: CDR1 DFQATT, CDR2 SNEGSKA (reference sequence). V was cut by 3 bases and J by 11 bases, with 11 bases left in between. The CDR3 loop spans 10 amino acids. CDR3 amino acids: CSASTSPKYF. The CDR3 coding sequence is TGCAGTGCTAGTACTAGTCCGAAGTACTTC.

V is TRBV6-6 and J is TRBJ2-5, with TRBD2 as a possible D gene (6 bases). The germline V and J ends were trimmed by 7 bases and 5 bases, with 11 bases remaining between them. Germline assignment: CDR1 MNHNY and CDR2 SVGAGI (reference sequence). The CDR3 loop spans 12 amino acids. The CDR3: CASTGGSETQYF. The CDR3 DNA sequence: TGTGCCAGCACCGGGGGTTCGGAGACCCAGTACTTC.

The chain employs TRBV9 and TRBJ2-3, with D uncertain. The CDR3 totals 12 residues. V was shortened by 0 bases and J by 6 bases, with 5 bases between the two germline ends. Per the germline V gene, CDR1 is SGDLS and CDR2 is YYNGEE. The CDR3 region is CASSVAKDTQYF. The CDR3 DNA reads TGTGCCAGCAGCGTAGCGAAGGATACGCAGTATTTT.

The chain employs TRBV4-1 and TRBJ2-5, with 9 positions matching TRBD2. The V gene's germline CDR1 is MGHRA and CDR2 YSYEKL. The J segment lost 3 bases and the V segment lost 6 bases, leaving 11 bases of the junction unmatched. The CDR3 totals 16 residues. The CDR3 bases are TGCGCCAGCAGAAGAAGTCGCGGGAGGGCCGAAGAGACCCAGTACTTC. It codes for CASRRSRGRAEETQYF.

The chain couples TRBV29-1 to TRBJ2-5; TRBD2 matches 8 bases. The CDR3 runs 13 residues. CDR1 and CDR2 from the germline V gene are SQVTM and ANQGSEA. Trimming removed 7 bases from V and 4 bases from J; junction bases left unmatched: 8. CDR3 residues: CSGLGLVLETQYF. CDR3 DNA sequence: TGCAGCGGCCTGGGACTAGTTCTAGAGACCCAGTACTTC. The complete variable domain, with remaining parts taken from reference TRBV29-1 and TRBJ2-5, reads SAVISQKPSRDICQRGTSLTIQCQVDSQVTMMFWYRQQPGQSLTLIATANQGSEATYESGFVIDKFPISRPNLTFSTLTVSNMSPEDSSIYLCSGLGLVLETQYFGPGTRLLVL.

This clone has a handful of counts. The chain carries TRBV30 and TRBJ2-3; D unclear. The CDR3 contains 15 residues. CDR1 is GTSNPN and CDR2 is SVGIG in the germline V gene (reference sequence). The V end was cut by 0 bases, the J end by 4 bases, with 14 bases between. CDR3 amino acids: CAWSVPAGVADTQYF. The CDR3 nucleotides read TGTGCCTGGAGTGTTCCCGCCGGAGTTGCAGATACGCAGTATTTT.

Points on this clone: Other DNA sequences in this specimen translate into the identical CDR3. This sequence joins TRBV6-5 and TRBJ1-2; TRBD1 aligns across 8 bases. V dropped 8 bases and J dropped 4; count of bases not matched to a gene: 3. CDR3 length: 12 amino acids. CDR1 is MNHEY, CDR2 SVGAGI, per germline. CDR3 amino acids: CASSDRGYGYTF. The CDR3, as DNA: TGTGCCAGCTCTGACAGGGGCTATGGCTACACCTTC.

The gene calls are TRBV28 and TRBJ2-5; D perhaps matches TRBD2 (6 bases). V gave up 5 bases and J gave up 2 bases, with 15 bases separating them. CDR1 is MDHEN and CDR2 is SYDVKM in the germline V gene. CDR3 length equals 15 residues. The CDR3 spells CASSTIGGNQETQYF. CDR3 bases: TGTGCCAGCAGTACTATTGGGGGGAATCAAGAGACCCAGTACTTC.

This clone was recorded once. The chain carries TRBV30 and TRBJ2-5; D is possibly TRBD1 (6 bases). The CDR3 extends over 17 amino acids. The V and J ends lost 0 bases and 2 bases respectively, with 19 bases between them. The germline V gene has CDR1 GTSNPN and CDR2 SVGIG (reference sequence). For the CDR3, the DNA is TGTGCCTGGAGTGTCGGCCAGGGGAACGTCCTTCAAGAGACCCAGTACTTC. This sequence encodes CAWSVGQGNVLQETQYF.

About this clone itself: Other DNA sequences in the same sample also yield this CDR3. The chain couples TRBV29-1 to TRBJ1-1, with D possibly being TRBD1 (5 bases). V was shortened by 5 bases and J by 1 base, with 8 bases between the two germline ends. Germline-derived CDR1 and CDR2 are SQVTM and ANQGSEA. CDR3 length: 12 amino acids. The CDR3 region has the DNA TGCAGCGTTAGGCAGGGGAACACTGAAGCTTTCTTT. It is translated as CSVRQGNTEAFF.

V and J are TRBV11-2 and TRBJ2-7, with D unresolved. The CDR3 is made up of 16 amino acids. The germline gives CDR1 SGHAT, CDR2 FQNNGV. Trimming shortened V by 4 bases and J by 1 base, and 17 bases separated the two germline ends. CDR3 sequence (DNA): TGTGCCAGCAGCTCAATACGGCATCGAGGTTCCTACGAGCAGTACTTC. Translated: CASSSIRHRGSYEQYF.

A few counts support this clone. This sequence joins TRBV4-2 and TRBJ1-3; D is perhaps TRBD1 (5 bases). Trimming left V 4 bases short and J 4 bases short, with 11 bases between. Per germline, CDR1 LGHNA and CDR2 YNFKEQ. This CDR3 is built from 14 residues. The CDR3 is CASSPGTEGNTIYF. In nucleotides, the CDR3 is TGTGCCAGCAGCCCCGGGACTGAAGGAAACACCATATATTTT.

V is TRBV29-1 and J is TRBJ2-3, with TRBD1 matching 7 bases. J gave up 2 bases and V 6 bases, and 8 bases lay outside the gene matches. From germline, CDR1 is SQVTM and CDR2 ANQGSEA. This CDR3 comprises 14 residues. CDR3 loop: CSVRPTGVTDTQYF. For the CDR3, the DNA is TGCAGCGTCCGACCAACAGGGGTCACAGATACGCAGTATTTT.

The rearrangement joins TRBV5-6 to TRBJ2-7; perhaps D is TRBD1 or TRBD2 (5 bases each). The CDR3 covers 14 residues. The germline V and J ends were trimmed by 1 base and 5 bases, with 13 bases remaining between them. Germline-derived CDR1 and CDR2 are SGHDT and YYEEEE. As DNA, the CDR3 is TGTGCCAGCAGCTTGCATGGGGGTCCCCACGAGCAGTACTTC. Translation: CASSLHGGPHEQYF.

V and J are TRBV6-6 and TRBJ2-3; 14 bases map to TRBD2. Germline V lookup: CDR1 MNHNY, CDR2 SVGAGI (reference sequence). V gave up 0 bases and J gave up 4 bases; unmatched junction bases: 0. The CDR3 is made up of 16 amino acids. The CDR3 sequence is CASSYSTSGRADTQYF. The CDR3 DNA sequence: TGTGCCAGCAGTTACTCGACTAGCGGGAGGGCAGATACGCAGTATTTT.